These T cell receptor beta chains were read from a single sample in a study of T cell repertoires in cytomegalovirus infection. Their recognized antigens are unknown. TCRdb analysed the reads with MiXCR anew, one entry per CDR3 protein. Counted here are approximately 990,000 distinct CDR3 sequences, less than 35% occurring once; the ten biggest clones make up over 11%. The sequences come from cultured CD8+ T cells from PBMCs, collected from culture after CMV antigen stimulation. Source of these receptors: a human donor in good health (CMV status not recorded). Some clones in this sample may be carry-over from other donors' samples. The CDR3 runs from the conserved cysteine through the conserved F or W. Each record gives: J gene, CDR3 length, clone size, D gene, V gene, CDR3 DNA, CDR3 protein. A D gene is named only where the DNA matches it firmly. The size entry is marked missing in some rows and otherwise reads once, few, many or a size class.

TRBJ2-5,15,few,-,TRBV6-6,TGTGCCAGCAGTTACGAGTCCAGACGACAAGAGACCCAGTACTTC,CASSYESRRQETQYF
TRBJ2-3,19,-,TRBD2,TRBV27,TGTGCCAGCAGTTTACCTGGACTAGCGGGGGAACACTGCACAGATACGCAGTATTTT,CASSLPGLAGEHCTDTQYF
TRBJ1-5,15,few,TRBD1,TRBV27,TGTGCCAGCAGTTTCGCCCAGGGGGTAGGTCAGCCCCAGCATTTT,CASSFAQGVGQPQHF
TRBJ1-2,19,few,TRBD1,TRBV6-5,TGTGCCAGCAGTTACTCGGTTTTAGTAGTGGCAGGGGGCAACTATGGCTACACCTTC,CASSYSVLVVAGGNYGYTF
TRBJ2-2,15,-,-,TRBV24-1,TGTGCCACCAGTGATTTGCAGGGTGACACCAGGGAGCTGTTTTTT,CATSDLQGDTRELFF
TRBJ2-1,16,-,TRBD2,TRBV7-3,TGTGCCAGCAGCTTATCGACTAGCGTCCTCTACAATGAGCAGTTCTTC,CASSLSTSVLYNEQFF
TRBJ1-6,13,few,-,TRBV9,TGTGCCAGCAGCTCTAGTCAGGGCTCACCCCTCCACTTT,CASSSSQGSPLHF
TRBJ1-2,13,-,-,TRBV7-3,TGTGCCAGCAGCTCAGGACATAACTATAGCTACACCTTC,CASSSGHNYSYTF
TRBJ1-5,14,-,-,TRBV5-5,TGTGCCAGCAGCTTGTTTGCAACCAATCAGCCCCAGCATTTT,CASSLFATNQPQHF
TRBJ2-2,19,-,TRBD2,TRBV9,TGTGCCAGCAGCTCCCCTAGCGGGGCGGCCCCAGGGCGTGACGGGGAGCTGTTTTTT,CASSSPSGAAPGRDGELFF
TRBJ1-2,13,-,-,TRBV19,TGTGCCAGTAGTATACGTACAGTGGATGGCTACACCTTC,CASSIRTVDGYTF
TRBJ2-7,15,-,-,TRBV5-5,TGTGCCAGCGGATTCAGACAGGCGAACACCTACGAGCAGTACTTC,CASGFRQANTYEQYF
TRBJ2-5,17,-,-,TRBV7-8,TGTGCCAGCAGCTTAGACCCCCCGGGTCAGGGTAGAGAGACCCAGTACTTC,CASSLDPPGQGRETQYF
TRBJ2-1,18,-,-,TRBV9,TGTGCCAGCAGCGGAGACAAAGAGGCCCAACGAAACTACAATGAGCAGTTCTTC,CASSGDKEAQRNYNEQFF
TRBJ2-1,12,few,-,TRBV7-8,TGTGCCAGCAGCTCGGACCCTAGGGAGCAGTTCTTC,CASSSDPREQFF
TRBJ1-1,15,few,-,TRBV6-2/TRBV6-3,TGTGCCAGCAGACCTCAGAATTCGAAGTACACTGAAGCTTTCTTT,CASRPQNSKYTEAFF
TRBJ1-5,12,many,-,TRBV7-9,TGTGCCAGCAGCTCCGACAATCAGCCCCAGCATTTT,CASSSDNQPQHF
TRBJ2-2,18,-,TRBD2,TRBV7-2,TGTGCCAGCAGCTTCTCAACTAGCGGGGGCTGGAACACCGGGGAGCTGTTTTTT,CASSFSTSGGWNTGELFF
TRBJ1-1,15,few,TRBD1,TRBV7-6,TGTGCCAGCAGCTTACTTGCACAGGGGGCCGCTGAAGCTTTCTTT,CASSLLAQGAAEAFF
TRBJ2-1,15,-,-,TRBV6-6,TGTGCCAGCAGTTACGTGGGGGGGCTTGCCAATGAGCAGTTCTTC,CASSYVGGLANEQFF
TRBJ1-2,15,-,TRBD1,TRBV7-8,TGTGCCAGCAGCTTCTACGGGACAGGACCCTATGGCTACACCTTC,CASSFYGTGPYGYTF
TRBJ1-2,16,many,-,TRBV10-3,TGTGCCAGTACAGGACAAGGGGGTTCGTTTAACTATGGCTACACCTTC,CASTGQGGSFNYGYTF
TRBJ2-1,12,few,-,TRBV10-2,TGCGCCAGCAGTCAGGGGATCAATGAGCAGTTCTTC,CASSQGINEQFF
TRBJ2-5,15,few,-,TRBV6-2/TRBV6-3,TGTGCCAGCCACGAACCAACCCGGGACAAAAAGACCCAGTACTTC,CASHEPTRDKKTQYF
TRBJ2-5,17,-,TRBD2,TRBV20-1,TGCAGTGCCTACCGGACTAGCGGGCATATCTTTCAAGAGACCCAGTACTTC,CSAYRTSGHIFQETQYF
TRBJ2-3,15,many,-,TRBV7-9,TGTGCCAGCAGCTTATTGATCCACGCCACAGATACGCAGTATTTT,CASSLLIHATDTQYF
TRBJ2-1,15,-,-,TRBV5-1,TGCGCCAGCCTGATGGGGTCGGGAGCTTACAATGAGCAGTTCTTC,CASLMGSGAYNEQFF
TRBJ2-1,17,-,TRBD2,TRBV12-3/TRBV12-4,TGTGCCAGCAGACCATCTAGCGGGGGCCTCTCCTACAATGAGCAGTTCTTC,CASRPSSGGLSYNEQFF
TRBJ1-5,15,many,-,TRBV7-2,TGTGCCAGCAGCCTCACGGAAGCGGGCAATCAGCCCCAGCATTTT,CASSLTEAGNQPQHF
TRBJ2-1,15,-,-,TRBV6-2/TRBV6-3,TGTGCCAGCAGTCTAGAGGCTAACTCCTACAATGAGCAGTTCTTC,CASSLEANSYNEQFF
TRBJ2-5,15,few,TRBD2,TRBV19,TGTGCCAGTAGTATAGAGAGAGCGGGGGGAGAGACCCAGTACTTC,CASSIERAGGETQYF
TRBJ2-7,15,-,TRBD2,TRBV27,TGTGCCAGCAGACCGGGACTAGCGGTTCCCTACGAGCAGTACTTC,CASRPGLAVPYEQYF
TRBJ1-1,15,-,-,TRBV9,TGTGCCAGCAGCGTTCCCCCAACCCTGAACACTGAAGCTTTCTTT,CASSVPPTLNTEAFF
TRBJ2-6,16,few,TRBD2,TRBV4-1,TGCGCCAGCACCCCGCGGGAGGGAACCGGGGCCAACGTCCTGACTTTC,CASTPREGTGANVLTF
TRBJ2-1,16,-,TRBD1,TRBV6-5,TGTGCCAGCAGTCGTAACATCAGGGGGCGCGCGGGTGAGCAGTTCTTC,CASSRNIRGRAGEQFF
TRBJ2-1,15,few,-,TRBV27,TGTGCCAGTTCCCCGGGCCGGGAAAATTACAATGAGCAGTTCTTC,CASSPGRENYNEQFF